This TCR beta chain derives from a study of beta chain features in type 1 diabetes (dated by TCRdb to the late 2010s). Concerning the study at large: Patients and healthy donors did not differ in mean age, gender distribution, total cell number or subset yield. In the study, TCRB repertoires of sorted circulating CD4+ T cell subsets from recently diagnosed type 1 diabetes patients were compared with those of matched healthy donors. Regulatory and stem cell-like memory subsets were isolated from only 8 patients and about eight healthy donors, whereas naive and central memory subsets came from all 30 or so donors. A total of 107,917,701 sorted cells were examined across all samples, and a strong correlation was observed between cell number per subset and RNA yield. Overall study outcomes, separate from this receptor: A moderate but significant shortening of TCRB CDR3 length was observed in type 1 diabetes patients in all four CD4+ subsets. At VDJ recombination sites, patients with type 1 diabetes made fewer insertions and deleted more nucleotides, a pattern implying thymic rearrangement abnormalities. PCR might favor shorter templates, but patient and control samples were amplified and corrected together, so any skew would affect both groups equally. Because small numbers of individuals were included in the HLA sub-analyses, any influence of HLA type on TCRB rearrangement was left unresolved. Naive, central memory and regulatory TCRB repertoires appeared to be more alike among patients than among healthy donors. Sequencing cDNA rather than genomic DNA could over-represent highly expressing activated cells, although activation and CD3 levels did not differ between groups.

The entire isolated RNA was reverse transcribed using the High Capacity cDNA Reverse Transcription Kit, and thus expressed TCRB transcripts were sequenced. Deep immunoSEQ sequencing was applied to naive, central memory and regulatory T cell samples, giving an average of approximately 4 million total reads per sample. After sorted cells were lysed in RLT buffer, RNA was extracted with DNase-treated RNeasy Micro or Mini kits, with the choice depending on cell number. Each cell subset was processed on its own to prevent cross-contamination, while patient and healthy donor samples were processed together. TCRB sequences were amplified from cDNA with the immunoSEQ multiplex PCR, producing 87-bp fragments spanning the CDR3 region. The amplicons were sequenced using the Illumina HiSeq platform. From the authors' description of their analysis: Synthetic template baselines were used to correct PCR bias computationally, reads within Hamming distance 2 were collapsed, and singletons that could not be merged were discarded. By aligning reads against IMGT, V, D and J genes, CDR3 length, and insertions or deletions at six rearrangement sites were assigned. Within each subset, clonotype counts were normalized to sorted cell number, after which true diversity and Gini coefficients were computed with the tcR R package. The overlap coefficient, calculated on TCRB nucleotide sequences, was used to quantify repertoire sharing. TCRdb obtained this table from immuneACCESS and retained in-frame rearrangements with V and J assigned. These tables miss some clones; where compared with another copy, unresolved V genes account for less than half of the shortfall, and the remainder is unexplained. V and J calls and clone size come straight from that table; D and trimming were deduced from the DNA. This sample lists over 150,000 clones; approximately 7.8% were detected once. The ten top clones hold 0.94% of the sample.

Only a few counts were recorded for this clone. The specificity of this receptor is unknown. The sample holds no much larger clone one base away, and base qualities are not on file. Each donor gave one peripheral blood draw, roughly 120 mL on average, collected into heparinised tubes. A BD FACSAria II and a panel including CD45RO, CCR7, CD25, CD127, CD95 and CD27 were used to sort naive, central memory, regulatory and stem cell-like memory CD4+ T cells. Purity was above 95% for every sorted population. PBMCs were separated immediately by Lymphoprep density gradient centrifugation and were stained directly, without being cultured. So that batch effects would be minimized, each experiment stained and sorted samples in pairs, pairing one healthy donor with one patient. This sequence originates from a woman between 40 and 55 years old with type 1 diabetes. Material: central memory CD4+ T cells from blood.

The CDR3 protein sequence reads: CASRGTAGANTQYF. The bases read TGTGCCAGCAGGGGTACGGCAGGGGCGAATACGCAGTATTTT. The chain is assembled from TRBV2 and TRBJ2-3, with TRBD1 perhaps the D gene, on 6 matching bases. Per the germline V gene, SNHLY is the CDR1 and FYNNEI is the CDR2. The CDR3 measures 14 amino acids from cysteine to phenylalanine. This entry keeps only the CDR3 DNA: 42 bases, framed from base 1. V drops 6 bases and J drops 7 bases, leaving 17 bases in between.